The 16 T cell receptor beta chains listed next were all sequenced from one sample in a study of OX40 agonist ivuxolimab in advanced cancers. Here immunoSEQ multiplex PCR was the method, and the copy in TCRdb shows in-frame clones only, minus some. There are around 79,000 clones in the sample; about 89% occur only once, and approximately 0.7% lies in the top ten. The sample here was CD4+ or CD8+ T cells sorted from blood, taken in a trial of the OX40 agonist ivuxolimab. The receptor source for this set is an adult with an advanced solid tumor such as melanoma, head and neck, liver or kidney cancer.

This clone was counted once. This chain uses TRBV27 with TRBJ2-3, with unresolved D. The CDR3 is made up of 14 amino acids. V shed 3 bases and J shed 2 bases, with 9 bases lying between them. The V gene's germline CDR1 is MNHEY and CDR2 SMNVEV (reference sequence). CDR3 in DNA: TGTGCCAGCAGTTTCTGGCGGAACACAGATACGCAGTATTTT. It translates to CASSFWRNTDTQYF.

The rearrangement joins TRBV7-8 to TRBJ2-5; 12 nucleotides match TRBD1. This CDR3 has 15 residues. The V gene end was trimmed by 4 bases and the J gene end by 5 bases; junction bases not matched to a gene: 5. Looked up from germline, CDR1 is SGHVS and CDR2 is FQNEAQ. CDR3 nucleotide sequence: TGTGCCAGCAGCTGGGGACAGGGGGCGGTGGAGACCCAGTACTTC. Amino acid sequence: CASSWGQGAVETQYF.

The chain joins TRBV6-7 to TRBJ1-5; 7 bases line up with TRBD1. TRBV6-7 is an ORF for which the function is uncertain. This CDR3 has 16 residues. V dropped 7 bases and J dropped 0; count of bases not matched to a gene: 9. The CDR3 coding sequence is TGTGCCAGCAACCCCCGGGACAGACGTAGCAATCAGCCCCAGCATTTT. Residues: CASNPRDRRSNQPQHF.

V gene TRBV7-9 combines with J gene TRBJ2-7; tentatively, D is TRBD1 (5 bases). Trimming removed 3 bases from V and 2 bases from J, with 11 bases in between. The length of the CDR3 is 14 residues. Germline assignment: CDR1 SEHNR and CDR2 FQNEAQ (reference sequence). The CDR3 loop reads CASSLGPLPYEQYF. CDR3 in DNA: TGTGCCAGCAGCTTGGGGCCACTACCCTACGAGCAGTACTTC.

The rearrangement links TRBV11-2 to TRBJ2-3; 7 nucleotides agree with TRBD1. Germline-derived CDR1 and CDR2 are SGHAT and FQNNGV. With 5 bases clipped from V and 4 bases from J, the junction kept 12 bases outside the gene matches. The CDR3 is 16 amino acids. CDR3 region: CASSPPPGTVSDTQYF. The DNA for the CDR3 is TGTGCCAGCAGCCCTCCACCCGGGACAGTTTCAGATACGCAGTATTTT.

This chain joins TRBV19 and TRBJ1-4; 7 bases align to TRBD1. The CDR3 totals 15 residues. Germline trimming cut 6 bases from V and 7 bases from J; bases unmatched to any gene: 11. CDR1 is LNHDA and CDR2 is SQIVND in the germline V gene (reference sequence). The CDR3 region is CASRATETGSEKLFF. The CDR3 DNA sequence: TGTGCCAGTAGGGCTACGGAGACAGGGAGTGAAAAACTGTTTTTT.

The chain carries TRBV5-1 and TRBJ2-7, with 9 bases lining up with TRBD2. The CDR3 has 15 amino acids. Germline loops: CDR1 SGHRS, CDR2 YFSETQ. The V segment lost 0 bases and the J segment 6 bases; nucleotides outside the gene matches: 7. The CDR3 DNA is TGCGCCAGCAGCTTGGTGGCGGGAGGGCCTATCGAGCAGTACTTC. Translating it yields CASSLVAGGPIEQYF.

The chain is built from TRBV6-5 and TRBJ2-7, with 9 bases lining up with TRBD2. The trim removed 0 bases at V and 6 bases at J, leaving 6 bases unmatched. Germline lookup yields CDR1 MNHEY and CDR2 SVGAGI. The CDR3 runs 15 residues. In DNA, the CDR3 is TGTGCCAGCAGTTACTCTGGCGGGAGGGCCCCCGAGCAGTACTTC. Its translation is CASSYSGGRAPEQYF.

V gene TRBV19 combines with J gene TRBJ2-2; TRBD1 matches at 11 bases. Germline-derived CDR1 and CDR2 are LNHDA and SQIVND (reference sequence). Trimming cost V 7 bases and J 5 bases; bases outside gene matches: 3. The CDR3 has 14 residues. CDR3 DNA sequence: TGTGCCAGTAAAGGGACAGGGGGTACCGGGGAGCTGTTTTTT. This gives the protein CASKGTGGTGELFF.

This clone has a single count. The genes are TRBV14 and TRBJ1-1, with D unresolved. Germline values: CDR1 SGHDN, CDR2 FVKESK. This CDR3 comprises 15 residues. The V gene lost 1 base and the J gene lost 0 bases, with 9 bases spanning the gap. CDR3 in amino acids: CASSQAGRMNTEAFF. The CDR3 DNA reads TGTGCCAGCAGCCAAGCTGGCAGAATGAACACTGAAGCTTTCTTT.

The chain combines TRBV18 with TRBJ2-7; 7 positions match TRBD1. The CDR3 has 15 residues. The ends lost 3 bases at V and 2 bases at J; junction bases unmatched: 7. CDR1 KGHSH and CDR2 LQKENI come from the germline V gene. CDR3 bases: TGTGCCAGCTCACCCCCTGGGACAGCAGCCTACGAGCAGTACTTC. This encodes CASSPPGTAAYEQYF.

The CDR3 loop reads CASSPPRTGGQETQYF. CDR3 sequence (DNA): TGTGCCAGCTCACCACCCCGGACAGGGGGCCAAGAGACCCAGTACTTC. The rearrangement links TRBV18 to TRBJ2-5, with 10 bases fitting TRBD1. The V gene's germline CDR1 is KGHSH and CDR2 LQKENI. Trimming at V came to 0 bases and at J to 1 base, leaving 2 bases not matched to a gene. CDR3 size: 16 residues. The variable domain in full, with the rest retrieved from reference TRBV18 and TRBJ2-5, is NAGVMQNPRHLVRRRGQEARLRCSPMKGHSHVYWYRQLPEEGLKFMVYLQKENIIDESGMPKERFSAEFPKEGPSILRIQQVVRGDSAAYFCASSPPRTGGQETQYFGPGTRLLVL.

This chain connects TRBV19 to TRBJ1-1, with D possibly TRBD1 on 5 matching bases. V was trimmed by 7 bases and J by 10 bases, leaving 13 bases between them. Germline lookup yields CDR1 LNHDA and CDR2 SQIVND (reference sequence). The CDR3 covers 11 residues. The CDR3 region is CASTGSEGAFF. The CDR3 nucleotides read TGTGCCAGTACAGGGAGTGAGGGAGCTTTCTTT.

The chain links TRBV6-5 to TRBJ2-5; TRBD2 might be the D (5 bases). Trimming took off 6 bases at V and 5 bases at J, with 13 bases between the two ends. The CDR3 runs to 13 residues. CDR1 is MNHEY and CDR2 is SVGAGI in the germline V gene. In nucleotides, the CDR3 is TGTGCCAGCAGGCGTAGCGAGGCGGAGACCCAGTACTTC. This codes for CASRRSEAETQYF.

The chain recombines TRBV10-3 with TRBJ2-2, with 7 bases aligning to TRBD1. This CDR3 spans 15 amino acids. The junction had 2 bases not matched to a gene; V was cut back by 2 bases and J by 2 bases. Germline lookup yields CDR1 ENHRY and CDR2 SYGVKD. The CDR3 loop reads CAISERGQNTGELFF. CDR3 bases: TGTGCCATCAGTGAGAGGGGGCAAAACACCGGGGAGCTGTTTTTT.

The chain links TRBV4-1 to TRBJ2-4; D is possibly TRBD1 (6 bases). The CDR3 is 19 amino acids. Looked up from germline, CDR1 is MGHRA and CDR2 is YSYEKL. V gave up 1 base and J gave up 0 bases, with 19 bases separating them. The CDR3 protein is CASSQVEGQLLLAKNIQYF. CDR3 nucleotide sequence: TGCGCCAGCAGCCAAGTTGAAGGACAGCTCCTATTAGCCAAAAACATTCAGTACTTC.